This is a list of T cell receptor beta chains from one sample in a study of cytomegalovirus exposure and HLA in healthy donors. Sequencing was performed with immunoSEQ multiplex PCR; in TCRdb, only in-frame clones are kept and a portion is missing. The sample consists of 150,000 to 170,000 clones, 86% of them appearing once. The sequenced sample consisted of PBMCs. The receptor set was obtained from a human donor in good health. Both conserved end residues are part of each CDR3. A D gene is named only where the DNA matches it firmly. Size is omitted from some rows. Given values are once, few, many or a class for expanded clones.

D: TRBD1; J: TRBJ2-7; V: TRBV10-3; size: -; DNA: TGTGCCATCAGTGACAGACAGGGTGGTAGGAACGAGCAGTACTTC; CDR3: CAISDRQGGRNEQYF
D: TRBD2; J: TRBJ2-3; V: TRBV9; size: -; DNA: TGTGCCAGCAGCGCGGGACTAGCGGGGGGCGCAGATACGCAGTATTTT; CDR3: CASSAGLAGGADTQYF
D: -; J: TRBJ1-2; V: TRBV14; size: -; DNA: TGTGCCAGCAGCGAGGAAGACAGATATGGCTACACCTTC; CDR3: CASSEEDRYGYTF
D: TRBD1; J: TRBJ2-7; V: TRBV2; size: -; DNA: TGTGCCAGCAGTAGTAAAAGTGGGATCGTGACAGGGCTCAACGAGCAGTACTTC; CDR3: CASSSKSGIVTGLNEQYF
D: TRBD1; J: TRBJ1-2; V: TRBV27; size: -; DNA: TGTGCCAGCAGGTACAGGGGACGGGGCGGCTACACCTTC; CDR3: CASRYRGRGGYTF
D: -; J: TRBJ2-4; V: TRBV4-2; size: -; DNA: TGTGCCAGCAGCCGGGGCCCGAGTTTTCAGTACTTC; CDR3: CASSRGPSFQYF
D: -; J: TRBJ1-2; V: TRBV7-9; size: -; DNA: TGTGCCAGCAGCATCCAGGGGAACTATGGCTACACCTTC; CDR3: CASSIQGNYGYTF
D: TRBD2; J: TRBJ2-5; V: TRBV6-1; size: once; DNA: TGTGCCAGCAGTGAAGAGGGGACTAGCGGGTTACCCCAGTACTTC; CDR3: CASSEEGTSGLPQYF
D: TRBD1; J: TRBJ2-7; V: TRBV28; size: few; DNA: TGTGCCAGCAGTTCGGGACAGGGAAGGTACGAGCAGTACTTC; CDR3: CASSSGQGRYEQYF
D: TRBD2; J: TRBJ2-7; V: TRBV27; size: once; DNA: TGTGCCAGCAGACCCTACCCCGGGAGCGGGAGCGTCTACGAGCAGTACTTC; CDR3: CASRPYPGSGSVYEQYF
D: -; J: TRBJ1-2; V: TRBV10-3; size: once; DNA: TGTGCCATCAGTGAGTCCGACCAGGGTGCACAAGGCTACACCTTC; CDR3: CAISESDQGAQGYTF
D: -; J: TRBJ2-1; V: TRBV15; size: -; DNA: TGTGCCACCAGCAGAGTGACGGGGGACGGCAATGAGCAGTTCTTC; CDR3: CATSRVTGDGNEQFF
D: TRBD2; J: TRBJ2-1; V: TRBV18; size: -; DNA: TGTGCCAGCTCACCACGGATAGCGGGGGGGTACAATGAGCAGTTCTTC; CDR3: CASSPRIAGGYNEQFF
D: -; J: TRBJ1-3; V: TRBV7-2; size: -; DNA: TGTGCCAGCAGCGTGACTGGTGGAAACACCATATATTTT; CDR3: CASSVTGGNTIYF
D: TRBD2; J: TRBJ2-7; V: TRBV9; size: -; DNA: TGTGCCAGCAGCGTAGGGTCTAGCGGGAGGTACTTCTCCTACGAGCAGTACTTC; CDR3: CASSVGSSGRYFSYEQYF
D: TRBD1; J: TRBJ1-5; V: TRBV6-1; size: -; DNA: TGTGCCAGCAGTTCCACAGGGGGGGGCCCTCAGCCCCAGCATTTT; CDR3: CASSSTGGGPQPQHF
D: TRBD1; J: TRBJ1-2; V: TRBV11-2; size: -; DNA: TGTGCCAGCAGCTTATCAGGACAGGGAGGCTACACCTTC; CDR3: CASSLSGQGGYTF
D: TRBD1; J: TRBJ1-2; V: TRBV6-1; size: -; DNA: TGTGCCAGCATTAGGACAGGGGAGGGGGGCTACACCTTC; CDR3: CASIRTGEGGYTF
D: TRBD1; J: TRBJ1-1; V: TRBV11-2; size: -; DNA: TGTGCCAGCAGCTTAGGACAGGGTTGGGAAACTGAAGCTTTCTTT; CDR3: CASSLGQGWETEAFF
D: -; J: TRBJ2-3; V: TRBV7-6; size: -; DNA: TGTGCCAGCAGCTCCGGGGTGACCGATACGCAGTATTTT; CDR3: CASSSGVTDTQYF
D: -; J: TRBJ1-5; V: TRBV19; size: -; DNA: TGTGCCAGTAGTATTTCGGCAGGGCAAGGACAGCCCCAGCATTTT; CDR3: CASSISAGQGQPQHF
D: -; J: TRBJ1-1; V: TRBV29-1; size: few; DNA: TGCAGCGTTGTCGGGGGGCGCAGGAACACTGAAGCTTTCTTT; CDR3: CSVVGGRRNTEAFF